What follows describes a single TCR beta chain. The antigen remains unidentified. These data belong to a study of shared clonotypes between healthy human individuals. Notes on the study in general: Rarefaction demonstrated incomplete sorted-subset sequencing despite large depth.

Profiling relied on immunoSEQ multiplex PCR, and the TCRdb table lists in-frame clones only, not all of them. The sample has fewer than 1.8 million clones, about 98.5% seen once; the top ten hold roughly 0.35%. J lost 5 bases, V lost 6 bases, and 6 bases had no gene match. CDR1 and CDR2 from the germline V gene are SQVTM and ANQGSEA. This CDR3 comprises 12 residues. The sample taken for sequencing was naive CD4+ T cells sorted from blood. As for subset: CD45RA+ positively selected. The rearrangement joins TRBV29-1 to TRBJ2-5, with 7 nucleotides matching TRBD1. This receptor was identified in a man younger than 45 in good health. For the CDR3, the DNA is TGCAGCGTGGACGAGGGGGCTGAGACCCAGTACTTC. It is translated as CSVDEGAETQYF.